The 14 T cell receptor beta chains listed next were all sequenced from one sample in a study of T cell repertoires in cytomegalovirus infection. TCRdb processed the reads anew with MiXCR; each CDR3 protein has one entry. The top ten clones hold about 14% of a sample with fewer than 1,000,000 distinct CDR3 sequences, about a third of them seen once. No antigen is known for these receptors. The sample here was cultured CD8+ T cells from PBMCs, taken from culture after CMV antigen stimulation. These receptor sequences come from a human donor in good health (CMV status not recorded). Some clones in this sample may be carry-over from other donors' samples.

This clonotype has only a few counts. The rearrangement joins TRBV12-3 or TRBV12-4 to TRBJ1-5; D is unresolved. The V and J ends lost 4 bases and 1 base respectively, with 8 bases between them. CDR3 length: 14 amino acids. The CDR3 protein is CASSSKMSNQPQHF. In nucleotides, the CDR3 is TGTGCCAGCAGTTCGAAAATGAGCAATCAGCCCCAGCATTTT.

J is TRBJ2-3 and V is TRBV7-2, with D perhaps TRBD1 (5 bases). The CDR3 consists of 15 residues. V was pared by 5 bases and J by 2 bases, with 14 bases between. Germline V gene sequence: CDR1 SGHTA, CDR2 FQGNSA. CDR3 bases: TGTGCCAGCAGCCTCGAGGCAGGGCTCACAGATACGCAGTATTTT. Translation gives CASSLEAGLTDTQYF.

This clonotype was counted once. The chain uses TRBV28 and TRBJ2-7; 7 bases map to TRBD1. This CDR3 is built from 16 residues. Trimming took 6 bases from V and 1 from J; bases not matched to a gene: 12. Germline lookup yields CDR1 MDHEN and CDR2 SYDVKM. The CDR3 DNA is TGTGCCAGCAGCCCAACGACAGGGCGGAGGTCCTACGAGCAGTACTTC. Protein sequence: CASSPTTGRRSYEQYF.

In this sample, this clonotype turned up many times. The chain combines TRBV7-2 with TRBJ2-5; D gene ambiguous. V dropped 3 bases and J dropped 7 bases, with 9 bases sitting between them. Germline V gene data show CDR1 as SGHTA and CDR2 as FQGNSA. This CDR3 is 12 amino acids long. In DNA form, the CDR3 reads TGTGCCAGCAGCTTTGCCGATGGGACCCAGTACTTC. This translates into CASSFADGTQYF.

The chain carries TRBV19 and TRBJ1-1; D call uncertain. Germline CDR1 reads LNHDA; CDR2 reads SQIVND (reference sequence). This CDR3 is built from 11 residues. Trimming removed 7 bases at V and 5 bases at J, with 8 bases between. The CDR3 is CASKGLTEAFF. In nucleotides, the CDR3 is TGTGCCAGTAAGGGTCTTACTGAAGCTTTCTTT.

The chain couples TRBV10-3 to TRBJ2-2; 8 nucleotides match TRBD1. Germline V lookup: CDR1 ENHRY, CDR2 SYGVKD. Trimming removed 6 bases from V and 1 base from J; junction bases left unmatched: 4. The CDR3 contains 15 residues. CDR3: CAIRSTGENTGELFF. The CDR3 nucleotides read TGTGCCATCAGATCGACAGGGGAGAACACCGGGGAGCTGTTTTTT.

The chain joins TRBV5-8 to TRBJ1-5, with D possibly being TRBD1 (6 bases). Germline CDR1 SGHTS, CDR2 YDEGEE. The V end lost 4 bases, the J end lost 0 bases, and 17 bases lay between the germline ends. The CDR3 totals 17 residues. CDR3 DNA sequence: TGTGCCAGCAGCCAACGGCCGGGGGCGGTTAGCAATCAGCCCCAGCATTTT. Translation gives CASSQRPGAVSNQPQHF. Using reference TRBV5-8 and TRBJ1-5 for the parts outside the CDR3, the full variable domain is EAGVTQSPTHLIKTRGQQATLRCSPISGHTSVYWYQQALGLGLQFLLWYDEGEERNRGNFPPRFSGRQFPNYSSELNVNALELEDSALYLCASSQRPGAVSNQPQHFGDGTRLSIL.

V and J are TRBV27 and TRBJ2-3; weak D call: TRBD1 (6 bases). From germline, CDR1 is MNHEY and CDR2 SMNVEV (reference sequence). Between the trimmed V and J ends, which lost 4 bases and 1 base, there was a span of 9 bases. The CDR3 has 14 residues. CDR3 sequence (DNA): TGTGCCAGCAGTTGGTGGACAGGCACAGATACGCAGTATTTT. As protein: CASSWWTGTDTQYF.

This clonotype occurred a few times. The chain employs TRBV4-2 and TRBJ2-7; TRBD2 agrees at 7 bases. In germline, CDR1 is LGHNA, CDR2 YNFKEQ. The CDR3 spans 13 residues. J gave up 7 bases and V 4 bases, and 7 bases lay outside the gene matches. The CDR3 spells CASSPGGGGEQYV. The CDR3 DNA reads TGTGCCAGCAGCCCGGGTGGGGGAGGGGAGCAGTACGTC.

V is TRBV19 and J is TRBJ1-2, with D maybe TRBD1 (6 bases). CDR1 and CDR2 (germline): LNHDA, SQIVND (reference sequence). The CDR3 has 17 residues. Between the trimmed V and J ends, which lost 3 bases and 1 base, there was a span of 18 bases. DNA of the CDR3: TGTGCCAGTAGTATGCAAAGGACAGCGGGTCTTAACTATGGCTACACCTTC. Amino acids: CASSMQRTAGLNYGYTF.

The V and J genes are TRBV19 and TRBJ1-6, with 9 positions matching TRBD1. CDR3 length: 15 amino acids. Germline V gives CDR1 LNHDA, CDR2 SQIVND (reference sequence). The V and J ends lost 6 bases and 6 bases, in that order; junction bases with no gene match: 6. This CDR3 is CASRRTGDFNSPLHF. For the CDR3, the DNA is TGTGCCAGTAGGAGGACAGGGGATTTTAATTCACCCCTCCACTTT.

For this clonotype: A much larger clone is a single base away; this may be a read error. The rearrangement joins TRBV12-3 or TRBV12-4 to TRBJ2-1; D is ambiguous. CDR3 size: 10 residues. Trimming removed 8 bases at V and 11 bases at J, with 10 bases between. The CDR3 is CASDSHQQFF. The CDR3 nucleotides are TGTGCCAGCGACTCTCATCAGCAGTTCTTC.

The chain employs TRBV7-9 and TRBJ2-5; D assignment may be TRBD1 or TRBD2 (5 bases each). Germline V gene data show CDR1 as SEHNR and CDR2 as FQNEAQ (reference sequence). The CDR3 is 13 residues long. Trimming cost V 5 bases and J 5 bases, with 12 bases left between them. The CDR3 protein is CASSTGRRETQYF. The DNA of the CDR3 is TGTGCCAGCAGCACGGGACGAAGGGAGACCCAGTACTTC.

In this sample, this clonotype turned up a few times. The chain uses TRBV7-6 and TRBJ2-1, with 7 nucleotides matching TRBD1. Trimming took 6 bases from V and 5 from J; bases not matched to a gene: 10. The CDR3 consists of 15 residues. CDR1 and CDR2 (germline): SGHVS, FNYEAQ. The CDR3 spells CASRDDSQGDNEQFF. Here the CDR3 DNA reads TGTGCCAGCAGGGATGATTCGCAGGGGGACAATGAGCAGTTCTTC.